The rows below give T cell receptor beta chains drawn from one sample of a study of CD8 T cells in ankylosing spondylitis. TCRdb fed the 5' RACE reads into MiXCR, producing one record per CDR3 protein. Here the sample spans 340,000 or so distinct CDR3 sequences, under 15% being singletons. What was sequenced was blood, either unsorted or a sorted T cell fraction (not recorded which). These receptors came from a male donor with ankylosing spondylitis or in good health (not recorded which). The CDR3 runs from the conserved cysteine through the conserved F or W. Fields, in order: CDR3 length, J gene, V gene, clone size, D gene, CDR3 DNA, CDR3 protein. A D gene is named only where the DNA matches it firmly. The listing skips clone size in some rows; elsewhere it reads once, few, many or a size class.

length: 14; J: TRBJ2-1; V: TRBV5-1; size: many; D: -; DNA: TGCGCCAGCAGCCCTATTGAGGGGAGGAATGAGCAGTTCTTC; CDR3: CASSPIEGRNEQFF
length: 13; J: TRBJ2-2; V: TRBV11-2; size: -; D: -; DNA: TGTGCCAGCAGTCTAAACCTGGAACGTTCACTGTTTTTT; CDR3: CASSLNLERSLFF
length: 17; J: TRBJ2-2; V: TRBV4-2; size: -; D: TRBD2; DNA: TGTGCCAGCAGCCAGGGTAGCGGGGGGGATCTCGCCGGGGAGCTGTTTTTT; CDR3: CASSQGSGGDLAGELFF
length: 16; J: TRBJ2-1; V: TRBV20-1; size: few; D: TRBD2; DNA: TGCAGTGCTGGAGGGACTAGCGTCGTCTCCTACAATGAGCAGTTCTTC; CDR3: CSAGGTSVVSYNEQFF
length: 15; J: TRBJ2-7; V: TRBV2; size: -; D: -; DNA: TGTGCCAGCCAGAGGGGAGGAGGGACGACCTACGAGCAGTACTTC; CDR3: CASQRGGGTTYEQYF
length: 15; J: TRBJ2-2; V: TRBV5-1; size: -; D: TRBD1; DNA: TGCGCCAGCAGCCCGGGACAGCCGAACACCGGGGAGCTGTTTTTT; CDR3: CASSPGQPNTGELFF
length: 13; J: TRBJ2-5; V: TRBV3-1; size: -; D: TRBD2; DNA: TGTGCCAGCAGGGGACTAGCGGTTGGGACCCAGTACTTC; CDR3: CASRGLAVGTQYF
length: 13; J: TRBJ2-1; V: TRBV5-1; size: -; D: TRBD1; DNA: TGCGCCAGCAACAGGGGGTTCGACAATGAGCAGTTCTTC; CDR3: CASNRGFDNEQFF
length: 15; J: TRBJ1-4; V: TRBV5-6; size: few; D: TRBD1; DNA: TGTGCCAGCAGCCTCTACAGGGGGCTAGAAGAAAAACTGTTTTTT; CDR3: CASSLYRGLEEKLFF
length: 13; J: TRBJ1-2; V: TRBV6-2/TRBV6-3; size: few; D: -; DNA: TGTGCCAGCAGACGGGGACTGCTCTATGGCTACACCTTC; CDR3: CASRRGLLYGYTF
length: 14; J: TRBJ2-1; V: TRBV6-4; size: many; D: -; DNA: TGTGCCAGCAGACGGGACCACTCCTACAATGAGCAGTTCTTC; CDR3: CASRRDHSYNEQFF
length: 13; J: TRBJ2-7; V: TRBV14; size: -; D: -; DNA: TGTGCCAGCAGCCACGGTGGCAGGGCCGAGCAGTACTTC; CDR3: CASSHGGRAEQYF
length: 15; J: TRBJ2-3; V: TRBV9; size: -; D: TRBD2; DNA: TGTGCCAGCAGCGTAGGTAGCGGGGGGACAGATACGCAGTATTTT; CDR3: CASSVGSGGTDTQYF
length: 11; J: TRBJ2-3; V: TRBV9; size: many; D: -; DNA: TGTGCCAGCACTATCACAGATACGCAGTATTTT; CDR3: CASTITDTQYF
length: 15; J: TRBJ1-1; V: TRBV10-3; size: few; D: TRBD1; DNA: TGTGCCATCAGTCTAAGAGACAGGGCGGACACTGAAGCTTTCTTT; CDR3: CAISLRDRADTEAFF
length: 17; J: TRBJ2-1; V: TRBV5-1; size: few; D: TRBD2; DNA: TGCGCCAGCAGCTTGGGCGGAGGAGCGGGAGGTTTAAATGAGCAGTTCTTC; CDR3: CASSLGGGAGGLNEQFF